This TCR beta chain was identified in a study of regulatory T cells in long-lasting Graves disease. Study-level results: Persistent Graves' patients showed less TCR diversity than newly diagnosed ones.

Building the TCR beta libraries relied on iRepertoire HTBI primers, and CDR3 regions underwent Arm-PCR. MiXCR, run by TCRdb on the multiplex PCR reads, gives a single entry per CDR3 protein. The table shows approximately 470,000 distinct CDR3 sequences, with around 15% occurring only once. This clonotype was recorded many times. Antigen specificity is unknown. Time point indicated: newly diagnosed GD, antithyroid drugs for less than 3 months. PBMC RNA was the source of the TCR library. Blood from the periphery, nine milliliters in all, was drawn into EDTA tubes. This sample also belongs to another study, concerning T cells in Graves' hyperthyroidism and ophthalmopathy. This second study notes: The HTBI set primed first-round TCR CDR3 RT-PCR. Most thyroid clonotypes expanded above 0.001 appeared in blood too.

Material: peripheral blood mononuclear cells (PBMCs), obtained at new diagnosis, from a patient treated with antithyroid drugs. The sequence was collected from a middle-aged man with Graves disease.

CDR3 bases: TGCAGTGCTAGAGAGGGGACTCTTGAGCAGTTCTTC. It specifies CSAREGTLEQFF. The chain carries TRBV20-1 and TRBJ2-1, with D possibly being TRBD2 (6 bases). The V gene's germline CDR1 is DFQATT and CDR2 SNEGSKA (reference sequence). The CDR3 extends over 12 amino acids. The germline V and J ends were trimmed by 0 bases and 9 bases, with 9 bases remaining between them.